These 7 T cell receptor beta chains were all obtained from the same sample, sequenced in a study of T-cell reconstitution after alpha-beta-depleted transplantation in children. A library of TCRbeta sequences, prepared with unique molecular identifiers, was generated. TCRdb reanalysed the PCR reads using MiXCR and keeps one entry per CDR3 protein. The sample carries more than 45,000 distinct CDR3 sequences, 52% recorded once. Sample: peripheral blood, taken before TCRalphabeta/CD19-depleted stem cell transplant. These receptors were obtained from a boy under two years old with SCID, due to receive a stem cell transplant.

This sequence joins TRBV27 and TRBJ2-3; possible D gene TRBD1, 6 bases. Trimming removed 5 bases from V and 4 bases from J, with 13 bases in between. CDR3 length: 14 amino acids. Germline V gene lookup returns CDR1 MNHEY and CDR2 SMNVEV (reference sequence). The CDR3: CASSGGRSADTQYF. CDR3 sequence (DNA): TGTGCCAGCAGTGGGGGCCGTAGTGCAGATACGCAGTATTTT.

The table lists this clonotype with a few counts. V gene TRBV19 combines with J gene TRBJ2-1; D is ambiguous. The CDR3 is made up of 12 amino acids. V dropped 3 bases and J dropped 6 bases, with 6 bases sitting between them. Germline values: CDR1 LNHDA, CDR2 SQIVND (reference sequence). CDR3 protein: CASSIIGNEQFF. The DNA of the CDR3 is TGTGCCAGTAGTATTATAGGCAATGAGCAGTTCTTC.

In its sample, this clonotype was seen a few times. V usage is TRBV5-1 and J usage is TRBJ2-7; 7 bases match TRBD2. With 4 bases clipped from V and 1 base from J, the junction kept 5 bases outside the gene matches. Germline values: CDR1 SGHRS, CDR2 YFSETQ. The CDR3 spans 14 residues. The CDR3 coding sequence is TGCGCCAGCAGCCTCCCCGGGGGGTCCTACGAGCAGTACTTC. It is translated as CASSLPGGSYEQYF.

The sample holds many counts of this clonotype. This chain joins TRBV6-2 or TRBV6-3 and TRBJ2-3; 9 bases agree with TRBD1. V shed 6 bases, J shed 6 bases, and the junction held 13 bases outside the gene matches. The CDR3 covers 16 residues. Germline V lookup: CDR1 MNHEY, CDR2 SVGEGT. CDR3 region: CASSRLADRGRDTQYF. The CDR3 DNA is TGTGCCAGCAGCCGCCTCGCGGACAGGGGAAGGGATACGCAGTATTTT.

This clonotype was counted between two and nine times. The chain recombines TRBV7-6 with TRBJ2-1; D not resolved. CDR1 is SGHVS and CDR2 is FNYEAQ in the germline V gene. The CDR3 sequence is 11 residues long. V was shortened by 5 bases and J by 10 bases, with 9 bases between the two germline ends. The CDR3 loop is CASSTRREQFF. The DNA of the CDR3 is TGTGCCAGCAGCACGAGACGCGAGCAGTTCTTC.

The table lists this clonotype with a count of one. The V gene is TRBV5-1, the J gene TRBJ2-3, with 8 nucleotides matching TRBD2. From germline, CDR1 is SGHRS and CDR2 YFSETQ. CDR3 length: 14 amino acids. V shed 0 bases and J 4 bases; nucleotides not matched to a gene: 1. In DNA form, the CDR3 reads TGCGCCAGCAGCTTGGCCGGGGGGGCAGATACGCAGTATTTT. Its protein is CASSLAGGADTQYF.

This rearrangement joins TRBV11-2 to TRBJ2-1, with 9 nucleotides matching TRBD1. Germline V gene sequence: CDR1 SGHAT, CDR2 FQNNGV. The CDR3 extends over 14 amino acids. The J segment lost 4 bases and the V segment lost 5 bases, leaving 3 bases of the junction unmatched. CDR3 amino acids: CASSNRGLYNEQFF. CDR3 coding DNA: TGTGCCAGCAGCAACAGGGGGCTGTACAATGAGCAGTTCTTC. Full variable domain (remainder filled in from reference TRBV11-2 and TRBJ2-1): EAGVAQSPRYKIIEKRQSVAFWCNPISGHATLYWYQQILGQGPKLLIQFQNNGVVDDSQLPKDRFSAERLKGVDSTLKIQPAKLEDSAVYLCASSNRGLYNEQFFGPGTRLTVL.